A single sample is the source of the 18 T cell receptor beta chains below, sequenced in a study of CD8+ T cells in alopecia areata. The pooled cutaneous lymph node cells were sorted using several markers (CD4, CD8alpha, NKG2D, NKG2ACE and others). cDNA reverse transcribed from extracted RNA served as the sequencing template. The method was immunoSEQ multiplex PCR; TCRdb's version includes in-frame clones alone and lacks a portion of them. Altogether under 350,000 clones were found in the sample, and no singletons occur. The sequenced sample was CD4+ T cells sorted from a lymph node. Source of these receptors: a C3H/HeJ mouse with alopecia areata. The MHC haplotype of the strain is H2-k.

This clone was found a few times. The listed genes are named as in mouse. The CDR3 goes on 4 residues after the read ends, and that part is filled in from the germline J gene. The V call is TRBV1, the J call TRBJ1-1, with 8 bases aligning to TRBD1. Germline V gives CDR1 NSQYPW, CDR2 LRSPGD (reference sequence). The junction had 4 bases not matched to a gene; V was cut back by 4 bases and J by 0 bases. This CDR3 has 15 residues. The CDR3 bases that were read are TGCACCTGCAGTGGGGGGACAGGAGCAAACACA. This encodes CTCSGGTGANT. The CDR3 in its entirety is CTCSGGTGANTEVFF.

This clone showed up just a few times. The gene names given are mouse names. Read coverage stops 4 residues before the CDR3 terminus; the germline J gene supplies the remainder. The chain is built from TRBV13-3 and TRBJ2-5; 8 positions match TRBD1. The CDR3 has 13 amino acids. Looked up from germline, CDR1 is NNHDY and CDR2 is SYVADS. The CDR3 bases that were read are TGTGCCAGCAGTCACCGGGACAGGGAC. Protein: CASSHRDRD. The whole CDR3 protein is CASSHRDRDTQYF.

This clone has just a few counts. Mouse gene names and germline throughout. The same CDR3 can be traced to other DNA sequences in this sample. This CDR3 is CASRRQGNYAEQFF. The sequenced part of the CDR3 DNA is TGTGCCAGCAGGCGACAGGGGAACTATGCT. V is TRBV13-1 and J is TRBJ2-1; TRBD1 agrees at 8 bases. The read terminates 4 residues ahead of where the CDR3 ends, so the germline J gene completes it. Germline V gives CDR1 NSHNY, CDR2 SYGAGN. Unmatched junction bases numbered 2, after V lost 5 bases and J lost 1 base. This CDR3 spans 14 amino acids.

There are a few counts of this clone. Gene labels here are mouse ones. The CDR3 end lies 4 residues beyond the end of the read and is filled in from the germline J gene. The chain recombines TRBV1 with TRBJ2-7; D possibly corresponds to TRBD1 (6 bases). CDR1 and CDR2 from the germline V gene are NSQYPW and LRSPGD (reference sequence). There are 15 residues in the CDR3. Partial CDR3 DNA: TGCACCTGCAGTGCAGATCCGGGACAACAATAT. Its protein product is CTCSADPGQQY. The full CDR3 reads CTCSADPGQQYEQYF.

This clone was seen a handful of times. Gene names are the mouse ones. The read ends 4 residues shy of where the CDR3 ends; the end is completed using the germline J gene. The chain employs TRBV13-1 and TRBJ1-2; the match to TRBD1 covers 7 bases. Germline CDR1 and CDR2: NSHNY and SYGAGN. CDR3 length: 13 amino acids. The part of the CDR3 DNA that was read is TGTGCCAGCAGTGAAAAGGGGGCGGGC. The encoded protein is CASSEKGAG. The full CDR3 protein reads CASSEKGAGDYTF.

Comments on this clone: Gene labels here are mouse ones. Coverage ceases 4 residues before the CDR3 finishes, and the germline J gene fills in the end. The rearrangement uses TRBV31 and TRBJ1-2; TRBD1 is a possible D gene (6 bases). V lost 0 bases, J lost 0 bases, and 11 bases lay in between. The CDR3 totals 15 residues. The V gene's germline CDR1 is GKSSPN and CDR2 SITVG. Incomplete CDR3 DNA: TGTGCCTGGAGTCTAGTCAGGGGCTCAAACTCC. This sequence encodes CAWSLVRGSNS. The CDR3 as a whole reads CAWSLVRGSNSDYTF.

This clone appeared a few times. Gene names and germline refer to mouse. The read halts 4 residues ahead of the CDR3 end, with the missing end drawn from the germline J gene. J is TRBJ2-5 and V is TRBV5; TRBD1 aligns across 10 bases. The V gene's germline CDR1 is LGHNA and CDR2 YNLKQL (reference sequence). The CDR3 extends over 16 amino acids. Partial CDR3 DNA: TGTGCCAGCAGCGATCTCCGGGACAGGGGAACGGAC. Its protein is CASSDLRDRGTD. The entire CDR3 protein is CASSDLRDRGTDTQYF.

On this clone itself: Genes here carry mouse names. The read falls 4 residues short of the CDR3 end, and the missing part is taken from the germline J gene. The chain recombines TRBV5 with TRBJ2-1; 8 bases map to TRBD1. Germline V gene sequence: CDR1 LGHNA, CDR2 YNLKQL (reference sequence). The CDR3 spans 14 residues. Incomplete CDR3 DNA: TGTGCCAGCAGCCAAGACGGACAGGGAACT. Protein product: CASSQDGQGT. The entire CDR3 protein is CASSQDGQGTEQFF.

Details on this clone: Mouse gene names apply. The observed sequence ends 3 residues before the CDR3 terminus, with the missing tail filled in from the germline J gene. J is TRBJ1-6 and V is TRBV19; 11 bases fit TRBD1. TRBJ1-6 is given ORF status, its function remaining uncertain. The CDR3 runs 15 residues. J was trimmed by 8 bases and V by 1 base; bases with no gene match: 2. From germline, CDR1 is FNHDT and CDR2 SITEND (reference sequence). The sequenced CDR3 bases are TGTGCCAGCAGTATATCGGGACAGGGGGATTCGCCC. This translates into CASSISGQGDSP. The complete CDR3 protein is CASSISGQGDSPLYF.

This clone has a handful of counts. Mouse gene names apply. Read coverage stops 4 residues before the CDR3 terminus; the germline J gene supplies the remainder. Different DNA sequences within this sample yield the same CDR3. V gene TRBV5 combines with J gene TRBJ2-2; the match to TRBD1 covers 10 bases. V shed 0 bases and J 5 bases; nucleotides not matched to a gene: 0. The CDR3 runs to 15 residues. The germline V gene has CDR1 LGHNA and CDR2 YNLKQL (reference sequence). CDR3 DNA, as far as it was read: TGTGCCAGCAGCCAAGAGGGACAGGGGACCGGG. It translates to CASSQEGQGTG. The complete CDR3 sequence is CASSQEGQGTGQLYF.

This clone appeared a few times. The genes are named according to mouse. From the germline J gene comes the end of the CDR3, since the read stops 3 residues before it. The chain joins TRBV5 to TRBJ1-6; D is unresolved. Being an ORF, TRBJ1-6 has a function that is uncertain. The CDR3 is 14 amino acids. V shed 0 bases and J shed 6 bases, with 6 bases lying between them. CDR1 and CDR2 (germline): LGHNA, YNLKQL (reference sequence). Here the CDR3 reads CASSQDTANSPLYF. CDR3 bases read: TGTGCCAGCAGCCAAGACACAGCTAATTCGCCC.

Comments on this clone: Genes here carry mouse names. CDR3 region: CTCSPRTVNQDTQYF. The DNA read from the CDR3 is TGCACCTGCAGTCCGAGGACAGTTAACCAAGAC. The chain employs TRBV1 and TRBJ2-5; maybe TRBD1 (6 bases). The missing CDR3 end, 4 residues past where the read stops, is filled in from the germline J gene. The V gene lost 5 bases and the J gene lost 0 bases, with 12 bases spanning the gap. Germline CDR1 is NSQYPW and CDR2 is LRSPGD (reference sequence). This CDR3 spans 15 amino acids.

On this clone itself: The gene names here belong to mouse. The observed sequence ends 4 residues before the CDR3 terminus, with the missing tail filled in from the germline J gene. The rearrangement joins TRBV5 to TRBJ1-2, with D uncertain. V was pared by 0 bases and J by 0 bases, with 8 bases between. The CDR3 has 15 amino acids. The germline CDR1 and CDR2 sequences are LGHNA and YNLKQL (reference sequence). CDR3 DNA (partial): TGTGCCAGCAGCCAAGATCACAGTGCAAACTCC. Translated: CASSQDHSANS. The CDR3 reads in full as CASSQDHSANSDYTF.

With regard to this clone: The listed genes are named as in mouse. The CDR3 end lies 4 residues beyond the end of the read and is filled in from the germline J gene. Other DNA sequences in this specimen translate into the identical CDR3. This chain uses TRBV31 with TRBJ1-2, with 10 nucleotides matching TRBD1. V shed 3 bases and J 0 bases; nucleotides not matched to a gene: 1. The CDR3 is 14 residues long. Germline loops: CDR1 GKSSPN, CDR2 SITVG. The CDR3 bases that were read are TGTGCCTGGAGCGGGACAGGGGCAAACTCC. It encodes CAWSGTGANS. The full CDR3 sequence reads CAWSGTGANSDYTF.

For this clone: Gene names are the mouse ones. The sequence runs out 4 residues before the end of the CDR3; the remainder is reconstructed from the germline J gene. The V and J genes are TRBV24 and TRBJ1-2, with TRBD1 as a possible D gene (6 bases). CDR3 length: 15 amino acids. In germline, CDR1 is KGHTA, CDR2 FRNEEI. V was cut by 1 base and J by 3 bases, with 12 bases left in between. CDR3 DNA, as far as it was read: TGTGCCAGCAGTCTGTTTCCAGGGGTGGACTCC. Translation: CASSLFPGVDS. The whole CDR3 reads CASSLFPGVDSDYTF.

This clone came up a few times. The genes and germline here are from mouse. The observed sequence ends 4 residues before the CDR3 terminus, with the missing tail filled in from the germline J gene. This sequence joins TRBV1 and TRBJ2-1; possible D gene TRBD1, 6 bases. There are 16 residues in the CDR3. Germline V lookup: CDR1 NSQYPW, CDR2 LRSPGD (reference sequence). Trimming took off 1 base at V and 3 bases at J, with 13 bases between the two ends. This CDR3 is CTCSAGQGRSYAEQFF. The sequenced CDR3 bases are TGCACCTGCAGTGCAGGGCAGGGGCGATCCTATGCT.

The table lists this clone with a few counts. The gene symbols are mouse symbols. The CDR3 end is not reached by the read, which stops 4 residues before it; the germline J gene fills it in. The rearrangement uses TRBV13-1 and TRBJ2-2; 7 bases line up with TRBD1. The CDR3 is 16 residues long. The V gene end was trimmed by 0 bases and the J gene end by 4 bases; junction bases not matched to a gene: 6. Germline CDR1 NSHNY, CDR2 SYGAGN. CDR3 DNA (partial): TGTGCCAGCAGTGATGGACAGGACAGGACCACCGGG. Translation: CASSDGQDRTTG. The entire CDR3 protein is CASSDGQDRTTGQLYF.

This clone was seen only a few times. Genes and germline come from the mouse. The sample contains more than one DNA sequence encoding this CDR3. CDR3 DNA (partial): TGTGCCAGCAGACACAGGGCTAGTGCAGAA. Translating it yields CASRHRASAE. The whole CDR3 protein is CASRHRASAETLYF. The chain combines TRBV13-3 with TRBJ2-3, with D possibly matching TRBD1 (6 bases). The read ends 4 residues shy of where the CDR3 ends; the end is completed using the germline J gene. This CDR3 contains 14 residues. The V gene lost 5 bases and the J gene lost 0 bases, with 10 bases spanning the gap. Germline V gene lookup returns CDR1 NNHDY and CDR2 SYVADS.